This T cell receptor beta chain was captured in a study of CD8 T cells in ankylosing spondylitis. Points from the study as a whole: Blood from ankylosing spondylitis patients appeared to carry a characteristic roughly eight-variant TCR beta motif. Significantly higher representation of disease-linked clones was reported for matched ankylosing spondylitis synovial fluid.

TCRdb independently ran MiXCR on the 5' RACE reads; one entry per CDR3 protein. The sample consists of 700,000 or so distinct CDR3 sequences, around 17% of them appearing once. A few counts support this clonotype. The antigen remains undetermined. V lost 5 bases to trimming and J lost 1 base, with 9 bases between them. CDR3 length equals 14 residues. From germline, CDR1 is ENHRY and CDR2 SYGVKD. The rearrangement uses TRBV10-3 and TRBJ2-1; D not certain. This TCR was recovered from a male donor with ankylosing spondylitis. The sample consisted of blood, either unsorted or a sorted T cell fraction (not recorded which). The CDR3, as DNA: TGTGCCATCAGTTCACCACTTTCCTACAATGAGCAGTTCTTC. Residues: CAISSPLSYNEQFF.